There are many counts of the clone carrying this TCR beta chain. Unique molecular identifiers were built into the TCRbeta library. TCRdb used MiXCR to reprocess the PCR reads, holding one entry per CDR3 protein. The sample lists 250,000 to 400,000 distinct CDR3 sequences; over 20% were seen once. V shed 1 base and J shed 0 bases, with 10 bases lying between them. Germline V gene lookup returns CDR1 SGHTA and CDR2 FQGNSA. The CDR3 runs 15 residues. This sample is part of a study of T-cell reconstitution after alpha-beta-depleted transplantation in children. This specimen consisted of PBMCs, mostly from graft donor cells, obtained 180 days after TCRalphabeta/CD19-depleted stem cell transplant. The origin of this receptor is a male patient aged 10-17 years who had a stem cell transplant for acute lymphoblastic leukemia, so the T cells may come from the graft donor. This chain links TRBV7-2 with TRBJ2-7; D may be TRBD2 (5 bases). The CDR3 loop reads CASSLEGLASYEQYF. In DNA form, the CDR3 reads TGTGCCAGCAGCTTAGAGGGTCTAGCCTCCTACGAGCAGTACTTC.